The following is a T cell receptor (beta chain) sequence with its context. Produced via immunoSEQ multiplex PCR; TCRdb's table is partial and in-frame only. The table includes about 170,000 clones, over 65% detected once. This CDR3 is built from 12 residues. Per the germline V gene, CDR1 is GTSNPN and CDR2 is SVGIG (reference sequence). Deletions cut 3 bases from V and 5 bases from J, with 8 bases between. This record comes from a study of blood T cell repertoires in COVID-19. Sequencing used peripheral blood. V usage is TRBV30 and J usage is TRBJ1-3; D not certain. The clonotype was recovered from a woman at least 80 years old with acute or convalescent COVID-19. CDR3 coding DNA: TGTGCCTGGAGCGGGAGGAGAAACACCATATATTTT. Translation: CAWSGRRNTIYF.